These 21 T cell receptor beta chains were all obtained from the same sample, sequenced in a study of post-analysis software for immune sequencing data. Study-wide points: Patients showed TRBV5-6, TRBV5-1 and TRBV20-1 among a handful of TRBV segments more frequent than in controls.

Prepared libraries of TCR beta cDNA carried unique molecular identifiers. TCRdb called the PCR reads again in MiXCR, with one record for every CDR3 protein. The table has 650,000 to 850,000 distinct CDR3 sequences, 46% seen once. These receptors have no known antigen. Sequences were obtained from blood. The receptors stem from a girl aged 5-17 years with multiple sclerosis.

The rearrangement links TRBV5-1 to TRBJ2-4, with TRBD1 identical over 8 bases. The CDR3 consists of 14 residues. Germline V CDR1 and CDR2: SGHRS, YFSETQ. V shed 3 bases, J shed 7 bases, and the junction held 6 bases outside the gene matches. CDR3 loop: CASSYGTGGNIQYF. In DNA, the CDR3 is TGCGCCAGCAGCTACGGGACAGGCGGGAACATTCAGTACTTC.

This clonotype was counted only a few times. CDR3 DNA sequence: TGTGCCAGCAGCTTGAGACAGGGGATATACTACGAGCAGTACTTC. The encoded protein is CASSLRQGIYYEQYF. V is TRBV7-9 and J is TRBJ2-7, with 8 bases aligning to TRBD1. Unmatched junction bases numbered 7, after V lost 3 bases and J lost 3 bases. The CDR3 runs to 15 residues. The V gene's germline CDR1 is SEHNR and CDR2 FQNEAQ (reference sequence).

A word on this clonotype: The junction departs from germline at one end; a sequencing error may be responsible. CDR3 DNA: TGTGCCGGCAGTTCCCCGGGGAGGGAGGCGAGCTCTGGGGCCAACGTCCTGACTTTC. Protein: CAGSSPGREASSGANVLTF. The rearrangement joins TRBV6-5 to TRBJ2-6; 7 bases agree with TRBD2. Germline CDR1 and CDR2: MNHEY and SVGAGI. This CDR3 has 19 residues.

This sequence joins TRBV7-2 and TRBJ2-3; 8 bases map to TRBD1. CDR3 length: 16 residues. V gave up 4 bases and J gave up 3 bases; unmatched junction bases: 9. CDR1 SGHTA and CDR2 FQGNSA come from the germline V gene. Written as DNA, the CDR3 is TGTGCCAGCAGCTCCGCCCCGACAGGGGCAACAGATACGCAGTATTTT. Translating it yields CASSSAPTGATDTQYF. Looking up the rest from reference TRBV7-2 and TRBJ2-3 gives the full variable domain: GAGVSQSPSNKVTEKGKDVELRCDPISGHTALYWYRQSLGQGLEFLIYFQGNSAPDKSGLPSDRFSAERTGGSVSTLTIQRTQQEDSAVYLCASSSAPTGATDTQYFGPGTRLTVL.

Note on this clonotype: A junction boundary mismatches the germline segment, possibly from a read error. The chain's CDR3 is CASTYTLGTSGREEEQFF. CDR3 bases: TGTGCCAGCACTTACACCCTAGGGACTAGCGGGAGAGAAGAAGAGCAGTTCTTC. This chain links TRBV6-5 with TRBJ2-1, with 14 bases matching TRBD2. Germline V lookup: CDR1 MNHEY, CDR2 SVGAGI. The CDR3 contains 18 residues.

This clonotype was seen repeatedly, ten times or more. The CDR3 reads CASSFSSGASTDTQYF. In nucleotides, the CDR3 is TGTGCCAGCAGTTTCTCTAGCGGAGCCAGCACAGATACGCAGTATTTT. The chain has TRBV27 and TRBJ2-3; 7 bases line up with TRBD2. The V and J ends lost 3 bases and 0 bases, in that order; junction bases with no gene match: 6. The CDR3 is 16 amino acids. Germline CDR1 MNHEY, CDR2 SMNVEV (reference sequence).

The rearrangement joins TRBV28 to TRBJ2-7; 7 nucleotides match TRBD1. Losses at the gene ends were 5 bases for V and 7 bases for J; bases not matched to a gene: 5. The length of the CDR3 is 12 residues. Germline CDR1 MDHEN, CDR2 SYDVKM. CDR3 in amino acids: CASSPDRQEQYF. DNA of the CDR3: TGTGCCAGCAGTCCGGACAGGCAGGAGCAGTACTTC. The variable domain in full, with the rest retrieved from reference TRBV28 and TRBJ2-7, is DVKVTQSSRYLVKRTGEKVFLECVQDMDHENMFWYRQDPGLGLRLIYFSYDVKMKEKGDIPEGYSVSREKKERFSLILESASTNQTSMYLCASSPDRQEQYFGPGTRLTVT.

The CDR3 protein is CASSLGSGGEQFF. The CDR3 DNA sequence: TGTGCCAGCAGCTTAGGTTCAGGGGGAGAGCAGTTCTTC. This chain uses TRBV7-6 with TRBJ2-1; 7 positions agree with TRBD1. The junction had 4 bases not matched to a gene; V was cut back by 1 base and J by 10 bases. The CDR3 extends over 13 amino acids. Germline CDR1 SGHVS, CDR2 FNYEAQ. Supplemented by reference TRBV7-6 and TRBJ2-1, the full variable domain reads GAGVSQSPRYKVTKRGQDVALRCDPISGHVSLYWYRQALGQGPEFLTYFNYEAQQDKSGLPNDRFSAERPEGSISTLTIQRTEQRDSAMYRCASSLGSGGEQFFGPGTRLTVL.

The V gene is TRBV6-6, the J gene TRBJ2-7; D possibly corresponds to TRBD2 (5 bases). V gave up 7 bases and J gave up 5 bases, with 18 bases separating them. The V gene's germline CDR1 is MNHNY and CDR2 SVGAGI (reference sequence). The CDR3 length is 14 residues. The CDR3 DNA is TGTGCCAGCAATGGACTGGACGTCCTGAACGAGCAGTACTTC. Its translation: CASNGLDVLNEQYF.

This clonotype was seen more than once but under ten times. The chain carries TRBV29-1 and TRBJ1-1; D is uncertain. This CDR3 spans 14 amino acids. Germline V gene sequence: CDR1 SQVTM, CDR2 ANQGSEA. Trimming cost V 3 bases and J 1 base, with 12 bases left between them. The CDR3 sequence: CSVDRGMGNTEAFF. DNA of the CDR3: TGCAGCGTTGATAGAGGGATGGGGAACACTGAAGCTTTCTTT.

J is TRBJ1-1 and V is TRBV7-8; possible D gene TRBD1, 6 bases. This CDR3 contains 13 residues. From germline, CDR1 is SGHVS and CDR2 FQNEAQ. V lost 7 bases to trimming and J lost 3 bases, with 12 bases between them. The CDR3 nucleotides are TGTGCCAGCATCGAACAGGGTTACACTGAAGCTTTCTTT. Its translation is CASIEQGYTEAFF.

The gene calls are TRBV27 and TRBJ2-3; D gene unclear. CDR3 length: 13 amino acids. V was pared by 3 bases and J by 7 bases, with 11 bases between. CDR1 is MNHEY and CDR2 is SMNVEV in the germline V gene (reference sequence). CDR3 coding DNA: TGTGCCAGCAGTTTCGGCCCAGTCAATACGCAGTATTTT. Amino acids: CASSFGPVNTQYF.

In this sample, this clonotype turned up a few times. V gene TRBV29-1 combines with J gene TRBJ2-5; a weak D match, TRBD1 (7 bases). This CDR3 has 13 residues. The germline V gene encodes CDR1 SQVTM and CDR2 ANQGSEA. Trimming took off 7 bases at V and 5 bases at J, with 17 bases between the two ends. The CDR3 nucleotides are TGCAGCGCCGCGGGACAGCCAATCGAGACCCAGTACTTC. This translates into CSAAGQPIETQYF.

The J gene is TRBJ2-5, the V gene TRBV6-6; 8 bases align to TRBD1. The J call is uncertain, as TRBJ2-7 better fits the DNA end. Germline CDR1 is MNHNY and CDR2 is SVGAGI (reference sequence). The CDR3 has 17 amino acids. In nucleotides, the CDR3 is TGTGCCAGCAGTTACTTCGTAGGACAGGGTCGATCCTACGAGCAGTACTTC. Its translation: CASSYFVGQGRSYEQYF.

The chain recombines TRBV27 with TRBJ2-3, with 8 bases fitting TRBD1. The J segment lost 5 bases and the V segment lost 2 bases, leaving 6 bases of the junction unmatched. This CDR3 has 15 amino acids. Germline V gene data show CDR1 as MNHEY and CDR2 as SMNVEV (reference sequence). The chain's CDR3 is CASSLSRTGRDTQYF. CDR3 nucleotide sequence: TGTGCCAGCAGTTTAAGTCGGACAGGGCGAGATACGCAGTATTTT.

There are a few counts of this clonotype. The V gene is TRBV7-6, the J gene TRBJ2-7; D may correspond to TRBD1 or TRBD2 (5 bases each). The V gene lost 5 bases and the J gene lost 5 bases, with 19 bases spanning the gap. Germline V gene sequence: CDR1 SGHVS, CDR2 FNYEAQ. There are 15 residues in the CDR3. This chain's CDR3 is CASSPGAIPPDEQYF. CDR3 in DNA: TGTGCCAGCAGCCCCGGGGCCATACCCCCGGACGAGCAGTACTTC. The entire variable domain, with the rest obtained from reference TRBV7-6 and TRBJ2-7, is as follows: GAGVSQSPRYKVTKRGQDVALRCDPISGHVSLYWYRQALGQGPEFLTYFNYEAQQDKSGLPNDRFSAERPEGSISTLTIQRTEQRDSAMYRCASSPGAIPPDEQYFGPGTRLTVT.

This clonotype came up a few times. The chain recombines TRBV18 with TRBJ2-4; tentatively, D is TRBD1 (6 bases). This CDR3 has 17 amino acids. Germline loops: CDR1 KGHSH, CDR2 LQKENI. The ends were cut back, 6 bases at V and 3 bases at J, with 21 bases in the middle. The CDR3 is CASSPLDRPRGKNIQYF. CDR3 bases: TGTGCCAGCTCTCCATTAGACAGGCCCCGTGGCAAAAACATTCAGTACTTC.

This clonotype has more than one count but fewer than ten. The V gene is TRBV20-1, the J gene TRBJ2-7; D call uncertain. This CDR3 is built from 14 residues. Germline V CDR1 and CDR2: DFQATT, SNEGSKA (reference sequence). Trimming pared 2 bases from V and 0 bases from J, leaving 11 bases between. The DNA of the CDR3 is TGCAGTGCTAGACCAACCTCCAGCTCCTACGAGCAGTACTTC. It specifies CSARPTSSSYEQYF.

The chain combines TRBV29-1 with TRBJ2-7; a possible D gene is TRBD2 (6 bases). Per the germline V gene, CDR1 is SQVTM and CDR2 is ANQGSEA. This CDR3 region has 12 residues. Trimming took 5 bases from V and 3 from J, leaving 11 bases between them. The CDR3 spells CSVRLVNYEQYF. The CDR3 nucleotides read TGCAGCGTTCGACTAGTTAACTACGAGCAGTACTTC.

The rearrangement joins TRBV29-1 to TRBJ2-3; 8 bases fit TRBD1. In germline, CDR1 is SQVTM, CDR2 ANQGSEA. This CDR3 is built from 13 residues. The J segment lost 5 bases and the V segment lost 4 bases, leaving 5 bases of the junction unmatched. CDR3 DNA sequence: TGCAGCGTTGGTCCTACAGGGGGAGATACGCAGTATTTT. As protein: CSVGPTGGDTQYF.

This sequence joins TRBV27 and TRBJ2-4; D unresolved. CDR1 MNHEY and CDR2 SMNVEV come from the germline V gene (reference sequence). The CDR3 sequence is 16 residues long. V gave up 5 bases and J gave up 0 bases, with 14 bases separating them. CDR3 in DNA: TGTGCCAGCAGTCCTTATCCAGACCTAGCCAAAAACATTCAGTACTTC. Translation: CASSPYPDLAKNIQYF.